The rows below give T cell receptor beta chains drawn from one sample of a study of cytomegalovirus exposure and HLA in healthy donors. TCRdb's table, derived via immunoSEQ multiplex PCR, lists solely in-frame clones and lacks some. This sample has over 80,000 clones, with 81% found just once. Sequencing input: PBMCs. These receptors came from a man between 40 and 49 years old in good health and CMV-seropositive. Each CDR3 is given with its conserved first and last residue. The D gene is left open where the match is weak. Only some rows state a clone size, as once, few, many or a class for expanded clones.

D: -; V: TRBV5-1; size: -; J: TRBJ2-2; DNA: TGCGCCAGCAGCTTGGGGGGGGACAGCCCCGGGGAGCTGTTTTTT; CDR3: CASSLGGDSPGELFF
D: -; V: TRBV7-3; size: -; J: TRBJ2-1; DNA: TGTGCCAGCAGCCCAGGGGTGGGCAGGTACAATGAGCAGTTCTTC; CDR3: CASSPGVGRYNEQFF
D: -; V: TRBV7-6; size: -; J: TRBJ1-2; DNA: TGTGCCAGCAGCTCCGTACGGGGAGAGAATATTAACTATGGCTACACCTTC; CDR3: CASSSVRGENINYGYTF
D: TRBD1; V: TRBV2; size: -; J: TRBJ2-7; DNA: TGTGCCAGCAGTTGGACAGGGAAAGGCTACGAGCAGTACTTC; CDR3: CASSWTGKGYEQYF
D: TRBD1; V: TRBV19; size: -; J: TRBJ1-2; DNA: TGTGCCAGTACCCCGGGACAGGGGCAGTATGGCTACACCTTC; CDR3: CASTPGQGQYGYTF
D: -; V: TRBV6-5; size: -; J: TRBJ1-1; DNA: TGTGCCAGCAGCCCCCGAGGAACCATGAACACTGAAGCTTTCTTT; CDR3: CASSPRGTMNTEAFF
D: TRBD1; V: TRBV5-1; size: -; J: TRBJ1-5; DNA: TGCGCCAGCAGCTTATCAGGGGGCTCCAATCAGCCCCAGCATTTT; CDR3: CASSLSGGSNQPQHF
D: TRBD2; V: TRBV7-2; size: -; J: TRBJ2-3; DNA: TGTGCCAGCAGCCCCGGGCCGGGGGGAGGGACGCAGTATTTT; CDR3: CASSPGPGGGTQYF
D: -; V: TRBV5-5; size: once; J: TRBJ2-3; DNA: TGTGCCAGCAGCTTGGCCCCTACTAGCACAGATACGCAGTATTTT; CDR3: CASSLAPTSTDTQYF
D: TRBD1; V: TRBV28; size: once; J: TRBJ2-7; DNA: TGTGCCAGCAGGGCCGGGACAGCGGTCGACGAGCAGTACTTC; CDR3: CASRAGTAVDEQYF
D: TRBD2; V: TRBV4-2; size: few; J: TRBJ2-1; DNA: TGTGCCAGCAGCCAAGATCTTAGGGGGGGACTAGCGATCTCCTACAATGAGCAGTTCTTC; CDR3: CASSQDLRGGLAISYNEQFF
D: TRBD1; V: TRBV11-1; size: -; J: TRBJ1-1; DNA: TGTGCCAGCAGCTGGACAGGGCTGAATACTGAAGCTTTCTTT; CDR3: CASSWTGLNTEAFF
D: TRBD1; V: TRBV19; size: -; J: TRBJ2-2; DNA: TGTGCCAGTAGACCACTGCGGGACAGGGCGAACACCGGGGAGCTGTTTTTT; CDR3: CASRPLRDRANTGELFF
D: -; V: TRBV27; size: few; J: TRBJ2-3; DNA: TGTGCCAGCAGTATTAGGACGGGAGAAGATACGCAGTATTTT; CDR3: CASSIRTGEDTQYF
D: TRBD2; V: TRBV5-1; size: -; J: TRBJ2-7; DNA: TGCGCCAGCAGCCCCGGGACTAGCGGATACGAGCAGTACTTC; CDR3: CASSPGTSGYEQYF
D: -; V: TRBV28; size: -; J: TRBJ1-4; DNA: TGTGCCAGCAGTTTCTCCGAGGGAAAACTGTTTTTT; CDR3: CASSFSEGKLFF
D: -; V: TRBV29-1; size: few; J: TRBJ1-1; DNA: TGCAGCGTTGACGCGGCGAACACTGAAGCTTTCTTT; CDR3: CSVDAANTEAFF
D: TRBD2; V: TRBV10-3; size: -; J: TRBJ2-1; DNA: TGTGCCATCAAAGGCGGGGGTAGCGACAATGAGCAGTTCTTC; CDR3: CAIKGGGSDNEQFF
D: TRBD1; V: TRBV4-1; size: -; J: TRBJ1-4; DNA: TGCGCCAGCAGCCAAGAAGCCCGGGACAGGGATGGTAAACTGTTTTTT; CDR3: CASSQEARDRDGKLFF
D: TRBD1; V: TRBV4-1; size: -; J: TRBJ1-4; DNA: TGCGCCAGCAGCCAAGAAGGGACAGGTGGAGGGGAAAAACTGTTTTTT; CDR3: CASSQEGTGGGEKLFF
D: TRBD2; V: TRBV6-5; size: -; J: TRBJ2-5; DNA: TGTGCCAGCAGCTCCCTAGCGGGGGGGCAAGAGACCCAGTACTTC; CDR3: CASSSLAGGQETQYF
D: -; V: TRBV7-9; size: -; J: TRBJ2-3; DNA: TGTTCCAGCAGCTTAGGGGCAACCAGAGGGGATACGCAGTATTTT; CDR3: CSSSLGATRGDTQYF
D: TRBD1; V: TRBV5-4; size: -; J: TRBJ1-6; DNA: TGTGCCAGCAGCTCGACCGGACAGGGTAATTCACCCCTCCACTTT; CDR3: CASSSTGQGNSPLHF
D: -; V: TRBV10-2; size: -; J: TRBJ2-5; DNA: TGCGCCAGCAGTGTTGGGCCAGGACAAGAGACCCAGTACTTC; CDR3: CASSVGPGQETQYF
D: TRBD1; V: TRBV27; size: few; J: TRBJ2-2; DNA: TGTGCCACATCACAGGGGGCGCGTACCGGGGAGCTGTTTTTT; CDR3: CATSQGARTGELFF
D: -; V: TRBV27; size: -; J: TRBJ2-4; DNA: TGTGCCAGCAGCCTAGGGCCCCTAGCCAAAAACAGTCAGTACTTC; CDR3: CASSLGPLAKNSQYF
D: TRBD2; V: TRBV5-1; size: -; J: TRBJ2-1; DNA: TGCGCCAGCAGCGCCGGGTCTAGCGGGGGGGGGTCCTACAATGAGCAGTTCTTC; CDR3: CASSAGSSGGGSYNEQFF
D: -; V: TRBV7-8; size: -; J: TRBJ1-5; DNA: TGTGCCGGCAGCTTTTCCAGTCTTAGCAATCAGCCCCAGCATTTT; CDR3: CAGSFSSLSNQPQHF
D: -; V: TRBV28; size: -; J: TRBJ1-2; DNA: TGTGCCAGCAGTTTAATGTTATATGGCTACACCTTC; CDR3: CASSLMLYGYTF
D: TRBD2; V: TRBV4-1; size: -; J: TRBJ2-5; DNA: TGCGCCAGCAGCCACCAAAGGACTAGCGGGATCCAAGAGACCCAGTACTTC; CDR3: CASSHQRTSGIQETQYF
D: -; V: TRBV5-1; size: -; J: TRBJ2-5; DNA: TGCGCCAGCAGCTTGGGCCCAGGGGAAGAGACCCAGTACTTC; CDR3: CASSLGPGEETQYF
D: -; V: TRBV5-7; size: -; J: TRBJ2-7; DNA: TGTGCCAGCAGCCTGACTTGCCCCTGCTCCTACGAGCAGTACTTC; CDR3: CASSLTCPCSYEQYF
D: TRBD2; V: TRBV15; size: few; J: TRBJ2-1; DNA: TGTGCCACCAGACCCGCCCCGGGACTAGCGGGGGGGCAAGCGGAAAATGAGCAGTTCTTC; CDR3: CATRPAPGLAGGQAENEQFF
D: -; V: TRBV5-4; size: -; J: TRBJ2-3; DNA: TGTGCCAGCAGCTCGGCAGGGGGCACAGATACGCAGTATTTT; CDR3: CASSSAGGTDTQYF
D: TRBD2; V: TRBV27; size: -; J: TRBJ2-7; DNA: TGTGCCAGCAGTTTAGGGACTAGCGGGAGCACCGAGCAGTACTTC; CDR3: CASSLGTSGSTEQYF
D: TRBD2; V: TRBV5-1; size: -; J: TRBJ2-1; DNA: TGCGCCAGCAGCGCTGGCGGGAGGAGCTCCTACAATGAGCAGTTCTTC; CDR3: CASSAGGRSSYNEQFF
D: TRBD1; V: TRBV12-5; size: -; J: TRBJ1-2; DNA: TGTGCTAGTGCTATGACAGGGGGCTATGGCTACACCTTC; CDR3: CASAMTGGYGYTF
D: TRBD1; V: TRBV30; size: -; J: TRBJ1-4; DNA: TGTGCCTGGAGTCCGGGGACAGGGCTAAATGAAAAACTGTTTTTT; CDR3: CAWSPGTGLNEKLFF
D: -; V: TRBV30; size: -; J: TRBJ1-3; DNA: TGTGCCTGGATGCGGAACACCATATATTTT; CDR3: CAWMRNTIYF
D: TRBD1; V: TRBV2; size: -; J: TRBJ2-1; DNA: TGTGCCAGCAGTTCGCAGGGGGCCGACAATGAGCAGTTCTTC; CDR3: CASSSQGADNEQFF
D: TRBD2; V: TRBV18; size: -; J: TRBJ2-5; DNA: TGTGCCAGCTCACCACCGGGACTAGGAGAGACCCAGTACTTC; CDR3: CASSPPGLGETQYF
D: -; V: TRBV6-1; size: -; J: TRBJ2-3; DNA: TGTGCCAGCAGTGAGTTCGGGACTCTTAGCACAGATACGCAGTATTTT; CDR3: CASSEFGTLSTDTQYF
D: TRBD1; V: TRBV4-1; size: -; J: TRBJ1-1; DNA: TGCGCCAGCAGCCTGGCTACCACAGGGGGCACTGAAGCTTTCTTT; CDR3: CASSLATTGGTEAFF
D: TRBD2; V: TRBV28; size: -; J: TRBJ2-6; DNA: TGTGCCATCACCGGGACTAGCGGCTCTGGGGCCAACGTCCTGACTTTC; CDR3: CAITGTSGSGANVLTF
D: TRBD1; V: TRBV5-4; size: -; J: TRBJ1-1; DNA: TGTGCCAGCAGCCGGGACAGGGAGAACACTGAAGCTTTCTTT; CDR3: CASSRDRENTEAFF
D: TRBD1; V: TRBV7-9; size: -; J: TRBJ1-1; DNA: TGTGCCAGCAGCTTTAGGGACAGGGGAAAGGCTTTCTTT; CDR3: CASSFRDRGKAFF
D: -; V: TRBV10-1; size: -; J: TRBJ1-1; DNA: TGCGCCAGCAGTGAGGGTTCGGCAGGGCTGACTGAAGCTTTCTTT; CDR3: CASSEGSAGLTEAFF
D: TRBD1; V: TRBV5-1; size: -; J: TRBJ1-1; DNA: TGCGCCAGCAGCTGGGACAGGGAAAACACTGAAGCTTTCTTT; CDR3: CASSWDRENTEAFF
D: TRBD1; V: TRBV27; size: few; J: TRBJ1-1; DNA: TGTGCCAGCAGCCCGGGTACAGGGGAAATAGGCACTGAAGCTTTCTTT; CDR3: CASSPGTGEIGTEAFF
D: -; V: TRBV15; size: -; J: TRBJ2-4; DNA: TGTGCCACCAGCAGGACGGAGAACATTCAGTACTTC; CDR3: CATSRTENIQYF
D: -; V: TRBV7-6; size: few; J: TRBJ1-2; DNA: TGTGCCAGCAGCTTAGCAGGGGGAGATGGCTACACCTTC; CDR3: CASSLAGGDGYTF
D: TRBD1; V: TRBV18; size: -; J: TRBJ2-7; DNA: TGTGCCAGCTCACCTGGGACAGCCAATTCACTCGAGCAGTACTTC; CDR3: CASSPGTANSLEQYF
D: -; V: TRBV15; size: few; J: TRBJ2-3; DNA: TGTGCCACCAGCAGAGATATAACAGATACGCAGTATTTT; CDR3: CATSRDITDTQYF